Following are 32 T cell receptor beta chains from one sample sequenced in a study of control samples from healthy donors and cancer patients. Repertoires were generated with immunoSEQ multiplex PCR, while TCRdb's copy carries only in-frame clones and drops some. The table records around 130,000 clones, roughly 86% of them present only once. Sequences were obtained from PBMCs. The receptors shown here come from a man over 45 with head and neck cancer.

The chain has TRBV5-5 and TRBJ2-7; D unresolved. V lost 0 bases and J lost 2, with 6 bases in between. CDR3 length equals 13 residues. Per germline, CDR1 SGHKS and CDR2 YYEKEE (reference sequence). CDR3 loop: CASSLGLTYEQYF. CDR3 DNA sequence: TGTGCCAGCAGCTTGGGACTGACCTACGAGCAGTACTTC.

The chain couples TRBV29-1 to TRBJ1-2; no definite D call. V lost 2 bases to trimming and J lost 8 bases, with 12 bases between them. This CDR3 has 12 amino acids. CDR1 and CDR2 from the germline V gene are SQVTM and ANQGSEA. CDR3 nucleotide sequence: TGCAGCGTTGAAAGACCTAGCCGGGGCTACACCTTC. Its translation is CSVERPSRGYTF.

The chain has TRBV11-2 and TRBJ2-7; 7 bases are shared with TRBD2. CDR3 length equals 13 residues. Germline CDR1 is SGHAT and CDR2 is FQNNGV. V lost 3 bases and J lost 6; bases outside the gene matches: 5. The CDR3, as DNA: TGTGCCAGCAGCTTCGATGGGGGGGGCGAGCAGTACTTC. It codes for CASSFDGGGEQYF. The full variable domain, in which reference TRBV11-2 and TRBJ2-7 provide the parts outside the CDR3, is EAGVAQSPRYKIIEKRQSVAFWCNPISGHATLYWYQQILGQGPKLLIQFQNNGVVDDSQLPKDRFSAERLKGVDSTLKIQPAKLEDSAVYLCASSFDGGGEQYFGPGTRLTVT.

In its sample, this clone was seen once. V usage is TRBV5-1 and J usage is TRBJ2-7; 9 nucleotides match TRBD2. This CDR3 spans 14 amino acids. Per germline, CDR1 SGHRS and CDR2 YFSETQ. With 4 bases clipped from V and 4 bases from J, the junction kept 6 bases outside the gene matches. The CDR3 bases are TGCGCCAGCAGCCCGGGACTAGCTAATTACGAGCAGTACTTC. It specifies CASSPGLANYEQYF.

The chain is built from TRBV29-1 and TRBJ2-2; D may be TRBD1 (5 bases). The CDR3 runs 14 residues. Germline V gene data show CDR1 as SQVTM and CDR2 as ANQGSEA. The V and J ends lost 4 bases and 1 base respectively, with 10 bases between them. The CDR3 DNA reads as TGCAGCGTTGTTGGGGCCCTGAACACCGGGGAGCTGTTTTTT. Protein sequence: CSVVGALNTGELFF.

The chain combines TRBV19 with TRBJ2-3; maybe TRBD2 (5 bases). The CDR3 is made up of 17 amino acids. The V end was cut by 3 bases, the J end by 5 bases, with 21 bases between. Germline V gene sequence: CDR1 LNHDA, CDR2 SQIVND (reference sequence). The CDR3 sequence is CASSMGVTVGRGDTQYF. The CDR3 bases are TGTGCCAGTAGTATGGGTGTAACGGTGGGCCGGGGAGATACGCAGTATTTT.

The rearrangement links TRBV6-6 to TRBJ2-2; 11 bases line up with TRBD2. Germline lookup yields CDR1 MNHNY and CDR2 SVGAGI (reference sequence). The CDR3 loop spans 16 amino acids. V shed 6 bases, J shed 1 base, and the junction held 4 bases outside the gene matches. This CDR3 reads CASSPGLAGNTGELFF. In DNA form, the CDR3 reads TGTGCCAGCAGCCCTGGACTAGCGGGGAACACCGGGGAGCTGTTTTTT.

V and J are TRBV28 and TRBJ2-2; 9 bases line up with TRBD1. CDR1 MDHEN and CDR2 SYDVKM come from the germline V gene. The ends lost 1 base at V and 0 bases at J; junction bases unmatched: 9. This CDR3 comprises 19 residues. The CDR3 bases are TGTGCCAGCAGTTTATCCTATTCCAGACAGGGGGCGAACACCGGGGAGCTGTTTTTT. Amino acid sequence: CASSLSYSRQGANTGELFF.

V and J are TRBV6-4 and TRBJ2-3; 7 bases are shared with TRBD2. The CDR3 runs to 14 residues. The ends lost 5 bases at V and 5 bases at J; junction bases unmatched: 7. CDR1 MRHNA and CDR2 SNTAGT come from the germline V gene. CDR3 in DNA: TGTGCCAGCAGTCGACTAGCCCAGGAAGATACGCAGTATTTT. This gives the protein CASSRLAQEDTQYF.

The chain combines TRBV9 with TRBJ2-1, with 8 bases lining up with TRBD2. In germline, CDR1 is SGDLS, CDR2 YYNGEE. The CDR3 loop spans 15 amino acids. The V segment lost 1 base and the J segment 6 bases; nucleotides outside the gene matches: 6. This chain's CDR3 is CASSVRGGSLNEQFF. The CDR3 bases are TGTGCCAGCAGCGTACGGGGGGGCAGTCTCAATGAGCAGTTCTTC.

CDR3: CASSPLQGRTYEQYF. The CDR3, as DNA: TGTGCCAGCAGTCCCCTCCAGGGCAGAACCTACGAGCAGTACTTC. The V and J genes are TRBV27 and TRBJ2-7, with a weak D call TRBD1 (5 bases). Trimming took off 5 bases at V and 2 bases at J, with 16 bases between the two ends. The germline CDR1 and CDR2 sequences are MNHEY and SMNVEV (reference sequence). This CDR3 has 15 amino acids.

The chain links TRBV2 to TRBJ1-1; no clear D. The ends were cut back, 6 bases at V and 0 bases at J, with 11 bases in the middle. The CDR3 loop spans 14 amino acids. Per the germline V gene, CDR1 is SNHLY and CDR2 is FYNNEI. The CDR3 loop reads CASRRPGLNTEAFF. The CDR3, as DNA: TGTGCCAGCAGGCGACCGGGTTTGAACACTGAAGCTTTCTTT.

The rearrangement links TRBV2 to TRBJ2-3, with D tentatively TRBD1 (6 bases). Trimming removed 3 bases at V and 6 bases at J, with 25 bases between. The CDR3 has 18 amino acids. Germline V gives CDR1 SNHLY, CDR2 FYNNEI. CDR3: CASSERGISATSGDTQYF. CDR3 DNA: TGTGCCAGCAGTGAGAGGGGGATAAGCGCTACCTCGGGGGATACGCAGTATTTT.

This clone was observed once. This chain links TRBV5-1 with TRBJ2-7; the D gene is possibly TRBD1 (6 bases). CDR3 length: 16 residues. The V and J ends lost 0 bases and 0 bases respectively, with 13 bases between them. Per germline, CDR1 SGHRS and CDR2 YFSETQ. CDR3 sequence: CASSLGLGQSSYEQYF. CDR3 bases: TGCGCCAGCAGCTTGGGGCTTGGACAGAGCTCCTACGAGCAGTACTTC.

This clone occurred a few times. This specimen includes other DNA sequences encoding the same CDR3. The chain combines TRBV9 with TRBJ1-3; D is possibly TRBD1 (6 bases). This CDR3 region has 14 residues. Trimming took off 4 bases at V and 4 bases at J, with 12 bases between the two ends. CDR1 and CDR2 (germline): SGDLS, YYNGEE. This CDR3 is CASSPRDRGNTIYF. CDR3 in DNA: TGTGCCAGCAGCCCTCGAGACAGGGGAAACACCATATATTTT.

This clone has just one count. The V call is TRBV10-3, the J call TRBJ1-5; D perhaps matches TRBD1 (5 bases). The CDR3 has 16 amino acids. V was clipped by 0 bases and J by 2 bases, with 11 bases between them. CDR1 is ENHRY, CDR2 SYGVKD, per germline. CDR3 sequence reads: CAISESRGSGNQPQHF. Here the CDR3 DNA reads TGTGCCATCAGTGAGTCGAGGGGAAGCGGCAATCAGCCCCAGCATTTT.

The chain recombines TRBV5-4 with TRBJ1-2; D might be TRBD1 (5 bases). This CDR3 has 14 residues. V lost 0 bases and J lost 4, with 10 bases in between. CDR1 is SGHNT and CDR2 is YYREEE in the germline V gene (reference sequence). CDR3 protein: CASSLAGTSYGYTF. CDR3 in DNA: TGTGCCAGCAGCTTGGCAGGGACTAGCTATGGCTACACCTTC.

This clone was detected only a few times. J is TRBJ2-5 and V is TRBV28, with D perhaps being TRBD1 or TRBD2 (5 bases each). The CDR3 contains 15 residues. Looked up from germline, CDR1 is MDHEN and CDR2 is SYDVKM. V was trimmed by 6 bases and J by 2 bases, leaving 16 bases between them. Here the CDR3 reads CASSGASPGQETQYF. The DNA of the CDR3 is TGTGCCAGCAGCGGGGCGAGCCCTGGACAAGAGACCCAGTACTTC.

In its sample, this clone was seen once. As DNA, the CDR3 is TGTGCCAGCTCACCCGGGCTTATCGGCACAGATACGCAGTATTTT. Amino acids: CASSPGLIGTDTQYF. V and J are TRBV18 and TRBJ2-3; D ambiguous. CDR1 is KGHSH and CDR2 is LQKENI in the germline V gene. The CDR3 length is 15 residues. V was pared by 3 bases and J by 1 base, with 11 bases between.

This chain connects TRBV4-1 to TRBJ2-7; D tentatively fits TRBD1 or TRBD2 (5 bases each). The V gene lost 1 base and the J gene lost 2 bases, with 9 bases spanning the gap. The V gene's germline CDR1 is MGHRA and CDR2 YSYEKL. The CDR3 totals 14 residues. The CDR3 here is CASSQGSGPYEQYF. The DNA of the CDR3 is TGCGCCAGCAGCCAAGGGTCGGGGCCCTACGAGCAGTACTTC.

This clone was counted once. The V call is TRBV18, the J call TRBJ1-1; D may be TRBD1 (5 bases). V was shortened by 0 bases and J by 1 base, with 9 bases between the two germline ends. Per germline, CDR1 KGHSH and CDR2 LQKENI. The CDR3 is 15 residues long. Here the CDR3 DNA reads TGTGCCAGCTCACCACCGCAGGGCCGGAACACTGAAGCTTTCTTT. It yields the protein CASSPPQGRNTEAFF.

The chain links TRBV29-1 to TRBJ2-3; 8 nucleotides agree with TRBD2. J gave up 6 bases and V 6 bases, and 17 bases lay outside the gene matches. In germline, CDR1 is SQVTM, CDR2 ANQGSEA. The CDR3 is 16 amino acids. CDR3 residues: CSVVYGVAGKLDTQYF. DNA of the CDR3: TGCAGCGTCGTGTACGGGGTAGCGGGAAAATTGGATACGCAGTATTTT.

This clone has a handful of counts. The chain couples TRBV7-3 to TRBJ2-5; 8 bases line up with TRBD2. V lost 2 bases, J lost 5 bases, and 4 bases stayed unmatched. Per the germline V gene, CDR1 is SGHTA and CDR2 is FQGTGA. CDR3 length equals 14 residues. The CDR3 bases are TGTGCCAGCAGCTTAGCAGCGGGGGAGGAGACCCAGTACTTC. Translated, it gives CASSLAAGEETQYF.

The rearrangement links TRBV5-1 to TRBJ1-1; no definite D call. Germline CDR1 and CDR2: SGHRS and YFSETQ. Trimming stripped 5 bases from V and 0 bases from J, with 11 bases between. The CDR3 sequence is 14 residues long. This CDR3 reads CASRSNTMNTEAFF. The CDR3 DNA sequence: TGCGCCAGCAGATCGAATACCATGAACACTGAAGCTTTCTTT.

The chain has TRBV30 and TRBJ1-6; 7 bases are shared with TRBD1. V was clipped by 4 bases and J by 10 bases; unmatched bases: 7. CDR3 length: 13 residues. Looked up from germline, CDR1 is GTSNPN and CDR2 is SVGIG (reference sequence). The CDR3 reads CAWISQGDSPLHF. CDR3 nucleotides: TGTGCCTGGATTTCCCAGGGGGACTCACCCCTCCACTTT.

With respect to this clone: A read error may produce the germline difference seen at one junction end. This chain uses TRBV14 with TRBJ2-7, with 9 positions matching TRBD1. The CDR3 is 15 residues long. Per germline, CDR1 SGHDN and CDR2 FVKESK. The CDR3 sequence: CASRQAGTGNYEQYF. The CDR3 region has the DNA TGTGCCAGCAGACAAGCCGGGACAGGGAACTACGAGCAGTACTTC.

This rearrangement joins TRBV3-1 (or the pseudogene TRBV3-2) to TRBJ1-2; 9 bases match TRBD1. The germline V gene has CDR1 LGHDT and CDR2 YNNKEL (reference sequence). V gave up 4 bases and J gave up 8 bases; unmatched junction bases: 2. The CDR3 totals 12 residues. This CDR3 reads CASSLGQGGYTF. The CDR3 coding sequence is TGTGCCAGCAGCCTGGGACAGGGCGGCTACACCTTC.

This chain joins TRBV7-2 and TRBJ2-7; D is unclear. The V end lost 2 bases, the J end lost 4 bases, and 9 bases lay between the germline ends. Germline V gene sequence: CDR1 SGHTA, CDR2 FQGNSA. This CDR3 contains 13 residues. The chain's CDR3 is CASSLWNPYEQYF. The CDR3 nucleotides read TGTGCCAGCAGCTTATGGAACCCGTACGAGCAGTACTTC.

This sequence joins TRBV28 and TRBJ2-6, with unresolved D. The germline V and J ends were trimmed by 5 bases and 2 bases, with 4 bases remaining between them. Germline values: CDR1 MDHEN, CDR2 SYDVKM. This CDR3 comprises 13 residues. The CDR3 DNA is TGTGCCAGCAGTACCCCTGGGGCCAACGTCCTGACTTTC. Translating gives CASSTPGANVLTF.

The V gene is TRBV6-5, the J gene TRBJ2-5; 7 bases map to TRBD1. The V gene's germline CDR1 is MNHEY and CDR2 SVGAGI. With 6 bases clipped from V and 4 bases from J, the junction kept 11 bases outside the gene matches. The CDR3 has 15 residues. CDR3 region: CASSSLRQGRETQYF. CDR3 DNA sequence: TGTGCCAGCAGCTCACTGAGACAGGGTCGAGAGACCCAGTACTTC.

The CDR3 is CASSRGHQETQYF. For the CDR3, the DNA is TGTGCCAGCAGTCGGGGGCACCAAGAGACCCAGTACTTC. The genes are TRBV2 and TRBJ2-5; D possibly matches TRBD1 or TRBD2 (6 bases each). The CDR3 covers 13 residues. From germline, CDR1 is SNHLY and CDR2 FYNNEI. Trimming cost V 5 bases and J 0 bases, with 7 bases left between them.

This rearrangement joins TRBV28 to TRBJ2-3, with D hard to call. Trimming pared 2 bases from V and 4 bases from J, leaving 4 bases between. The CDR3 length is 12 residues. CDR1 is MDHEN and CDR2 is SYDVKM in the germline V gene. CDR3 bases: TGTGCCAGCAGTTTACCCGCAGATACGCAGTATTTT. Protein product: CASSLPADTQYF.